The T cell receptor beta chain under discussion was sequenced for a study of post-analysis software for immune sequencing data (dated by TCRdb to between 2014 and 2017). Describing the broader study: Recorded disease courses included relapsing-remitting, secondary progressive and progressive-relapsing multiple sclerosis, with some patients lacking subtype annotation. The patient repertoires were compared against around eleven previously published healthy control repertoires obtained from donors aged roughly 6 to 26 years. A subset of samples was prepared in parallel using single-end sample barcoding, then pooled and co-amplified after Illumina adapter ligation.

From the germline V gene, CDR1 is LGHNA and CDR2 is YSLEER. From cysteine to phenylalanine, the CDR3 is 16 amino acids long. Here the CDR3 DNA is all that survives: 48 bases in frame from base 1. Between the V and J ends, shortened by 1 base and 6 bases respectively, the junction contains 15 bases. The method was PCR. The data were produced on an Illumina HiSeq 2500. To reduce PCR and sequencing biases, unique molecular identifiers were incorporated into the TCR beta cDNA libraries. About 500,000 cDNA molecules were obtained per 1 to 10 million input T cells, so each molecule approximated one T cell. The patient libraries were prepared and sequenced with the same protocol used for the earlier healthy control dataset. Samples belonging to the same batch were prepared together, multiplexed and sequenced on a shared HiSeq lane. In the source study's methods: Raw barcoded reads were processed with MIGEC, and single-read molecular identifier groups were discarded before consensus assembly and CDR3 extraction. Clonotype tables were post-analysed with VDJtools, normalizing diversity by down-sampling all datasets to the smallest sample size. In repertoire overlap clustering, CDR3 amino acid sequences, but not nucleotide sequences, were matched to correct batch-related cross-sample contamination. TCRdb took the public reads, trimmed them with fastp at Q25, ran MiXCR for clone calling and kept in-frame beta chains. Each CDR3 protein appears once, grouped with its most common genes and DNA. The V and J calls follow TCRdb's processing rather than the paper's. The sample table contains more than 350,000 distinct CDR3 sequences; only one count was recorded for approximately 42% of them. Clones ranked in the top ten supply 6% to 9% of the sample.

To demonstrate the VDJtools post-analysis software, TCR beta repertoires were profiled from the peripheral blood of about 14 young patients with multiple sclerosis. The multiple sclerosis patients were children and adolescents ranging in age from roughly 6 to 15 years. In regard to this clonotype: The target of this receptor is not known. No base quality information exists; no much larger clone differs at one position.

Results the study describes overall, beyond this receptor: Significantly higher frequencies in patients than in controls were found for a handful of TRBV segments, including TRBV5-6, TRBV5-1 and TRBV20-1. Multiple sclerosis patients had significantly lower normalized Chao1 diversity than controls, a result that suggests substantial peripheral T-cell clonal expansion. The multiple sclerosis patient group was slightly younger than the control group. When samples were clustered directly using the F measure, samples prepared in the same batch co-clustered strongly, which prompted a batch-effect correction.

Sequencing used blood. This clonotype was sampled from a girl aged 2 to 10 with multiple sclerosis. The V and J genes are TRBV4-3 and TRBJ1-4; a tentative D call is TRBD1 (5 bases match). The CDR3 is CASSQGQEGMDEKLFF. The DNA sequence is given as TGCGCCAGCAGCCAAGGTCAAGAGGGGATGGATGAAAAACTGTTTTTT.